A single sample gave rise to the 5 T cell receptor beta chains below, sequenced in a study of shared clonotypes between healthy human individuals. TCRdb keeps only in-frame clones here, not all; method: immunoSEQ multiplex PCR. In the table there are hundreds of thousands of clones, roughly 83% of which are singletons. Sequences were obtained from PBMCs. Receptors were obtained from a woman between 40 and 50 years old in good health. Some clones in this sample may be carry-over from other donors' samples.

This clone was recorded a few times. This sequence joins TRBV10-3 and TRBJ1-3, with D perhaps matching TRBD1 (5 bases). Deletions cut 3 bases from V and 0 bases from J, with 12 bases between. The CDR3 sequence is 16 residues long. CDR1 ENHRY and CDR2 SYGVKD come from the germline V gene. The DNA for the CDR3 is TGTGCCATCAGTGATTGGGGGGACGGCTCTGGAAACACCATATATTTT. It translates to CAISDWGDGSGNTIYF.

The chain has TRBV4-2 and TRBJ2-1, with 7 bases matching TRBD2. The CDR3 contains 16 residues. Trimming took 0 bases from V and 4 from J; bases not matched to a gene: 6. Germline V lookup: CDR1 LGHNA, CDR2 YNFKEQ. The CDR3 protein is CASSQEELALYNEQFF. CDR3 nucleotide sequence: TGTGCCAGCAGCCAAGAGGAACTAGCGCTTTACAATGAGCAGTTCTTC.

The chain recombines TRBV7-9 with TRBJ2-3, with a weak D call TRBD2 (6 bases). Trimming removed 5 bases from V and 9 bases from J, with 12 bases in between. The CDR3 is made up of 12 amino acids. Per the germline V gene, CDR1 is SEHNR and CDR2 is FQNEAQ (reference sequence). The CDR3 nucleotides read TGTGCCAGCAGCCCGGTGGGGGGAACGCAGTATTTT. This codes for CASSPVGGTQYF.

The DNA for the CDR3 is TGCGCCAGCAGCTTGGAGAACACAGATACGCAGTATTTT. Translating gives CASSLENTDTQYF. The chain links TRBV5-1 to TRBJ2-3; D remains unclear. The CDR3 is made up of 13 amino acids. Germline V gene data show CDR1 as SGHRS and CDR2 as YFSETQ. Trimming removed 0 bases from V and 2 bases from J, with 4 bases in between. Combining the CDR3 with reference TRBV5-1 and TRBJ2-3 gives the whole variable domain KAGVTQTPRYLIKTRGQQVTLSCSPISGHRSVSWYQQTPGQGLQFLFEYFSETQRNKGNFPGRFSGRQFSNSRSEMNVSTLELGDSALYLCASSLENTDTQYFGPGTRLTVL.

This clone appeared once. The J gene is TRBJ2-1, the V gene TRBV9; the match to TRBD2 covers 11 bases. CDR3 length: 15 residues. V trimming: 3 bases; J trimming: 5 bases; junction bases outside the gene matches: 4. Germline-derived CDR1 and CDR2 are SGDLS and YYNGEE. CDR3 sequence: CASSAGTSGNNEQFF. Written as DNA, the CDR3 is TGTGCCAGCAGCGCCGGGACTAGCGGAAACAATGAGCAGTTCTTC.